This TCR beta chain stems from a study of T cell repertoires in cytomegalovirus infection. TCRdb re-called the reads through MiXCR, storing one row per CDR3 protein. The sample lists around 300,000 distinct CDR3 sequences, 22% occurring once. Germline CDR1 and CDR2: MNHEY and SMNVEV (reference sequence). The CDR3 is 14 residues long. V lost 3 bases and J lost 7, with 13 bases in between. Notes on this clonotype: Its antigen is unidentified.

This rearrangement joins TRBV27 to TRBJ1-5; D remains ambiguous. The TCR originated in a human donor in good health (CMV status not recorded). Some clones in this sample may be carry-over from other donors' samples. The input for sequencing was cultured PBMCs, taken from culture after CMV antigen stimulation. The CDR3 here is CASSFREVGQPQHF. DNA for the CDR3: TGTGCCAGCAGTTTTCGAGAGGTGGGACAGCCCCAGCATTTT.